This TCR beta chain was sequenced for a study of blood T cell repertoires in COVID-19. Each participant's cohort was designated according to participant-reported clinical history. Original data processing: Amplified reference gene primers provided the basis for estimating nucleated cell counts. The method was immunoSEQ multiplex PCR; TCRdb's version includes in-frame clones alone and lacks a portion of them. V, J and clone size derive from that table, while D and trimming were established from the DNA sequence. This table holds about 200,000 clones, 70% to 90% found once. With 4 bases removed from V and 4 bases from J, the gap between germline ends came to 7 bases. This CDR3 spans 13 amino acids. Looked up from germline, CDR1 is KGHDR and CDR2 is SFDVKD.

This receptor was identified in a woman aged 40 to 50 with acute COVID-19. This chain uses TRBV24-1 with TRBJ1-5, with D unclear. The sequencing input was PBMCs or T cells enriched from blood (not recorded which). Written as DNA, the CDR3 is TGTGCCACCAGTGACCGGGTTAATCAGCCCCAGCATTTT. It translates to CATSDRVNQPQHF.